The next 21 T cell receptor beta chains were all read from a single sample in a study of OX40 agonist ivuxolimab in advanced cancers. Sequencing was performed with immunoSEQ multiplex PCR; in TCRdb, only in-frame clones are kept and a portion is missing. The sample has roughly 49,000 clones, roughly nine tenths seen once. The material sequenced was CD4+ or CD8+ T cells sorted from blood, taken in a trial of the OX40 agonist ivuxolimab. These receptors were taken from an adult with an advanced solid tumor such as melanoma, head and neck, liver or kidney cancer.

This chain joins TRBV10-2 and TRBJ1-2; D perhaps matches TRBD1 (6 bases). CDR1 and CDR2 (germline): WSHSY, SAAADI. The CDR3 consists of 16 residues. The V gene lost 4 bases and the J gene lost 0 bases, with 15 bases spanning the gap. The CDR3 is CASSARTVSANYGYTF. The DNA for the CDR3 is TGCGCCAGCAGTGCCCGGACAGTATCAGCTAACTATGGCTACACCTTC.

The chain couples TRBV9 to TRBJ2-7; 8 bases are a match to TRBD1. J gave up 5 bases and V 4 bases, and 11 bases lay outside the gene matches. CDR3 size: 15 residues. CDR1 is SGDLS and CDR2 is YYNGEE in the germline V gene. The CDR3 reads CASSPRTGLVDEQYF. CDR3 sequence (DNA): TGTGCCAGCAGCCCTCGGACAGGGTTAGTCGACGAGCAGTACTTC.

This clone has only a few counts. This chain connects TRBV9 to TRBJ2-2; D is possibly TRBD2 (6 bases). The CDR3 is made up of 16 amino acids. From germline, CDR1 is SGDLS and CDR2 YYNGEE. V was shortened by 4 bases and J by 4 bases, with 17 bases between the two germline ends. Written as DNA, the CDR3 is TGTGCCAGCAGCTCTGGGGGGACCCTATTCACCGGGGAGCTGTTTTTT. Protein sequence: CASSSGGTLFTGELFF. The full variable domain, its missing parts supplied by reference TRBV9 and TRBJ2-2, is DSGVTQTPKHLITATGQRVTLRCSPRSGDLSVYWYQQSLDQGLQFLIQYYNGEERAKGNILERFSAQQFPDLHSELNLSSLELGDSALYFCASSSGGTLFTGELFFGEGSRLTVL.

V and J are TRBV21-1 and TRBJ1-1. TRBV21-1 is described as a pseudogene. The CDR3 is 11 amino acids. CDR3 protein: CASSEACMAFF. CDR3 DNA: TGTGCCAGCTCAGAGGCGTGTATGGCTTTCTTT.

The rearrangement joins TRBV5-4 to TRBJ2-2, with D unclear. Trimming removed 0 bases from V and 4 bases from J, with 7 bases in between. The CDR3 consists of 14 residues. The germline CDR1 and CDR2 sequences are SGHNT and YYREEE (reference sequence). The CDR3 sequence is CASSLDAGTGELFF. DNA for the CDR3: TGTGCCAGCAGCTTGGATGCCGGCACCGGGGAGCTGTTTTTT.

The V call is TRBV7-9, the J call TRBJ2-3; TRBD2 matches 8 bases. CDR1 SEHNR and CDR2 FQNEAQ come from the germline V gene (reference sequence). Trimming at V came to 7 bases and at J to 0 bases, leaving 12 bases not matched to a gene. This CDR3 is built from 17 residues. The DNA of the CDR3 is TGTGCCAGCATCCAGACCGGGAGGGGTGTGAGCACAGATACGCAGTATTTT. As protein: CASIQTGRGVSTDTQYF.

The V call is TRBV10-3, the J call TRBJ2-5; 9 bases fit TRBD2. CDR1 ENHRY and CDR2 SYGVKD come from the germline V gene. V trimming: 8 bases; J trimming: 2 bases; junction bases outside the gene matches: 3. CDR3 size: 13 residues. CDR3 sequence reads: CAISAGGQETQYF. The CDR3 bases are TGTGCCATCTCCGCGGGAGGGCAAGAGACCCAGTACTTC.

The chain employs TRBV25-1 and TRBJ2-1; D is uncertain. The CDR3 totals 15 residues. Germline CDR1 is MGHDK and CDR2 is SYGVNS. Trimming stripped 8 bases from V and 0 bases from J, with 14 bases between. CDR3 loop: CASQEGLSSYNEQFF. DNA for the CDR3: TGTGCCAGCCAAGAAGGGCTCAGCTCCTACAATGAGCAGTTCTTC.

The rearrangement links TRBV2 to TRBJ2-7; either TRBD1 or TRBD2 may supply D (6 bases each). CDR1 SNHLY and CDR2 FYNNEI come from the germline V gene. Trimming removed 4 bases at V and 5 bases at J, with 15 bases between. The CDR3 is made up of 14 amino acids. CDR3 residues: CASSAPDRRDEQYF. CDR3 nucleotide sequence: TGTGCCAGCAGTGCCCCCGACAGGAGGGACGAGCAGTACTTC.

This clone was recorded once. The chain has TRBV2 and TRBJ1-2; tentatively, D is TRBD1 (5 bases). This CDR3 comprises 13 residues. The germline gives CDR1 SNHLY, CDR2 FYNNEI. V lost 1 base, J lost 5 bases, and 8 bases lay in between. The CDR3 region is CASSEEGPYGYTF. The DNA of the CDR3 is TGTGCCAGCAGTGAAGAGGGGCCGTATGGCTACACCTTC.

The J gene is TRBJ2-1, the V gene TRBV9, with TRBD2 matching over 9 bases. The CDR3 runs 15 residues. Germline values: CDR1 SGDLS, CDR2 YYNGEE. V shed 0 bases and J 9 bases; nucleotides not matched to a gene: 7. The CDR3 loop reads CASSVASGAAGEQFF. For the CDR3, the DNA is TGTGCCAGCAGCGTAGCTAGCGGGGCGGCGGGTGAGCAGTTCTTC.

The J gene is TRBJ2-7, the V gene TRBV18; 9 bases agree with TRBD1. Trimming took 3 bases from V and 5 from J; bases not matched to a gene: 5. This CDR3 has 14 amino acids. Germline assignment: CDR1 KGHSH and CDR2 LQKENI. The CDR3 protein is CASSPGQGLDEQYF. The CDR3 coding sequence is TGTGCCAGCTCACCGGGACAGGGTCTTGACGAGCAGTACTTC.

As regards this clone: Other DNA sequences in this specimen translate into the identical CDR3. V gene TRBV6-1 combines with J gene TRBJ1-4; a weak D match, TRBD1 (6 bases). Trimming took 4 bases from V and 2 from J, leaving 11 bases between them. CDR3 size: 15 residues. Germline V gene lookup returns CDR1 MNHNS and CDR2 SASEGT. The chain's CDR3 is CASSVQGVTNEKLFF. DNA for the CDR3: TGTGCCAGCAGTGTACAGGGAGTCACTAATGAAAAACTGTTTTTT.

The chain joins TRBV11-2 to TRBJ1-1; 7 bases line up with TRBD1. The CDR3 loop spans 16 amino acids. Trimming at V came to 0 bases and at J to 3 bases, leaving 7 bases not matched to a gene. Germline values: CDR1 SGHAT, CDR2 FQNNGV. CDR3 sequence (DNA): TGTGCCAGCAGCTTAGATAGTAGGGGGCGGGACACTGAAGCTTTCTTT. Translating it yields CASSLDSRGRDTEAFF.

The chain carries TRBV7-9 and TRBJ1-1; TRBD1 agrees at 9 bases. Trimming removed 6 bases from V and 5 bases from J; junction bases left unmatched: 4. The germline V gene encodes CDR1 SEHNR and CDR2 FQNEAQ (reference sequence). The CDR3 loop spans 13 amino acids. The CDR3 DNA reads TGTGCCAGCAGTTACGGACAGGGGACTGAAGCTTTCTTT. Protein: CASSYGQGTEAFF.

The CDR3 DNA reads as TGTGCCAGCAGAGGGGGCGCAGATACGCAGTATTTT. Translating gives CASRGGADTQYF. V gene TRBV28 combines with J gene TRBJ2-3; 7 positions agree with TRBD1. From germline, CDR1 is MDHEN and CDR2 SYDVKM. V shed 6 bases, J shed 4 bases, and the junction held 1 base outside the gene matches. The CDR3 consists of 12 residues.

The chain has TRBV5-5 and TRBJ1-1, with a possible D match to TRBD1 (5 bases). The germline CDR1 and CDR2 sequences are SGHKS and YYEKEE (reference sequence). V lost 2 bases, J lost 0 bases, and 8 bases lay in between. The CDR3 totals 14 residues. In nucleotides, the CDR3 is TGTGCCAGCAGCTTCACAGGTATGAACACTGAAGCTTTCTTT. Translation gives CASSFTGMNTEAFF. Full variable domain (rest looked up from reference TRBV5-5 and TRBJ1-1): DAGVTQSPTHLIKTRGQQVTLRCSPISGHKSVSWYQQVLGQGPQFIFQYYEKEERGRGNFPDRFSARQFPNYSSELNVNALLLGDSALYLCASSFTGMNTEAFFGQGTRLTVV.

The chain recombines TRBV2 with TRBJ1-4, with D possibly matching TRBD1 (5 bases). V gave up 3 bases and J gave up 6 bases, with 11 bases separating them. The CDR3 has 14 residues. Germline V gene lookup returns CDR1 SNHLY and CDR2 FYNNEI. In DNA, the CDR3 is TGTGCCAGCAGTGACCCAGGGCGGGATGAAAAACTGTTTTTT. Translated: CASSDPGRDEKLFF.

The chain employs TRBV18 and TRBJ2-3; TRBD2 matches 10 bases. Losses at the gene ends were 3 bases for V and 4 bases for J; bases not matched to a gene: 10. CDR1 KGHSH and CDR2 LQKENI come from the germline V gene. The CDR3 covers 17 residues. The DNA of the CDR3 is TGTGCCAGCTCACCCCCGATCAGCGGGGGGGCGTCAGATACGCAGTATTTT. Its translation: CASSPPISGGASDTQYF.

V gene TRBV28 combines with J gene TRBJ2-7; 8 bases are a match to TRBD2. V was clipped by 6 bases and J by 3 bases; unmatched bases: 13. The CDR3 length is 16 residues. Germline V lookup: CDR1 MDHEN, CDR2 SYDVKM. The CDR3 bases are TGTGCCAGCAGGTTCCGTGGGAGCGGGGGCCTCTACGAGCAGTACTTC. Protein: CASRFRGSGGLYEQYF.

The chain uses TRBV10-1 and TRBJ2-2, with a tentative D call TRBD2 (5 bases). Trimming took off 9 bases at V and 2 bases at J, with 7 bases between the two ends. The CDR3 contains 12 residues. CDR1 and CDR2 (germline): WNHNN, SYGVQD (reference sequence). The CDR3 bases are TGCGCCAGTGGGAGCAACACCGGGGAGCTGTTTTTT. Translating gives CASGSNTGELFF.